The next 20 T cell receptor beta chains were all read from a single sample in a study of T cell repertoires in cytomegalovirus infection. TCRdb analysed the reads with MiXCR anew, one entry per CDR3 protein. The top ten hold less than 3% of the sample, which has some 300,000 distinct CDR3 sequences, about a tenth seen once. The sequencing input was PBMCs. The source is a human donor in good health (CMV status not recorded). Some clones in this sample may be carry-over from other donors' samples.

In this sample, this clonotype turned up many times. The chain uses TRBV2 and TRBJ2-7; the D gene could be TRBD1 or TRBD2 (5 bases each). Trimming shortened V by 5 bases and J by 2 bases, and 10 bases separated the two germline ends. Germline CDR1 SNHLY, CDR2 FYNNEI. The CDR3 length is 13 residues. The chain's CDR3 is CASSPLGAYEQYF. The CDR3 DNA sequence: TGTGCCAGCAGTCCCCTGGGGGCCTACGAGCAGTACTTC.

This clonotype came up a few times. The chain has TRBV4-1 and TRBJ2-3; D gene uncertain. Germline V gives CDR1 MGHRA, CDR2 YSYEKL. CDR3 size: 15 residues. Deletions cut 0 bases from V and 1 base from J, with 8 bases between. The DNA of the CDR3 is TGCGCCAGCAGCCAAGAACGTCTACGCACAGATACGCAGTATTTT. Protein sequence: CASSQERLRTDTQYF.

Ten or more counts support this clonotype. V usage is TRBV28 and J usage is TRBJ1-6, with a tentative D call TRBD1 (5 bases). Germline V lookup: CDR1 MDHEN, CDR2 SYDVKM. V was cut by 6 bases and J by 0 bases, with 27 bases left in between. The CDR3 sequence is 21 residues long. The CDR3 nucleotides are TGTGCCAGCAGACCTTTGGCGTTTCAGGGCCGCCGTAGCTCCTATAATTCACCCCTCCACTTT. This encodes CASRPLAFQGRRSSYNSPLHF.

This clonotype was counted ten times or more. The chain carries TRBV12-3 or TRBV12-4 and TRBJ2-5; 9 bases are a match to TRBD2. The CDR3 has 14 amino acids. J lost 0 bases, V lost 6 bases, and 2 bases had no gene match. The CDR3 DNA follows: TGTGCCAGCAGCCGCGGGGGGGACCAAGAGACCCAGTACTTC. It yields the protein CASSRGGDQETQYF.

A few counts support this clonotype. The rearrangement joins TRBV20-1 to TRBJ2-4; a possible D gene is TRBD2 (5 bases). The length of the CDR3 is 16 residues. Germline V gene lookup returns CDR1 DFQATT and CDR2 SNEGSKA (reference sequence). V lost 0 bases and J 1 base, leaving 13 bases between the germline ends. The CDR3 region is CSARDLGRGAKNIQYF. The CDR3 DNA is TGCAGTGCTAGAGATCTGGGCCGGGGTGCCAAAAACATTCAGTACTTC.

The table lists this clonotype with a few counts. In nucleotides, the CDR3 is TGTGCCAGCAGTGACACAGGGGTTAAAGCTTTCTTT. Translation gives CASSDTGVKAFF. The gene calls are TRBV2 and TRBJ1-1, with TRBD1 matching over 7 bases. Germline values: CDR1 SNHLY, CDR2 FYNNEI. V lost 3 bases and J lost 9; bases outside the gene matches: 4. The CDR3 covers 12 residues.

The J gene is TRBJ1-6, the V gene TRBV2; 7 bases fit TRBD1. The V gene end was trimmed by 4 bases and the J gene end by 1 base; junction bases not matched to a gene: 10. This CDR3 region has 18 residues. CDR1 SNHLY and CDR2 FYNNEI come from the germline V gene. Here the CDR3 DNA reads TGTGCCAGCAGTGGGAGGGTCAGGGGGATATCCTATAATTCACCCCTCCACTTT. It is translated as CASSGRVRGISYNSPLHF.

This clonotype was counted many times. In DNA, the CDR3 is TGTGCCAGCAGCCTACTAGCGGGGGGACTCCAAGAGACCCAGTACTTC. It is translated as CASSLLAGGLQETQYF. The J gene is TRBJ2-5, the V gene TRBV12-3 or TRBV12-4; 12 nucleotides align to TRBD2. The CDR3 spans 16 residues. V was pared by 6 bases and J by 1 base, with 6 bases of the junction left unmatched.

This clonotype was seen more than once but under ten times. The chain uses TRBV10-3 and TRBJ2-3, with D possibly TRBD1 on 6 matching bases. CDR1 is ENHRY and CDR2 is SYGVKD in the germline V gene. The CDR3 is 14 residues long. Trimming removed 6 bases from V and 2 bases from J, with 12 bases in between. The CDR3 loop is CAIRGARYTDTQYF. In nucleotides, the CDR3 is TGTGCCATCAGGGGGGCTCGTTACACAGATACGCAGTATTTT.

This clonotype has a count of ten or more. The V call is TRBV7-2, the J call TRBJ2-1, with D unresolved. Per the germline V gene, CDR1 is SGHTA and CDR2 is FQGNSA. V lost 4 bases, J lost 9 bases, and 10 bases lay in between. The CDR3 extends over 12 amino acids. This chain's CDR3 is CASSSPLGEQFF. The CDR3 bases are TGTGCCAGCAGCTCCCCCCTGGGTGAGCAGTTCTTC.

This clonotype was recorded many times. J is TRBJ2-1 and V is TRBV10-3; 11 bases map to TRBD2. Germline V gene data show CDR1 as ENHRY and CDR2 as SYGVKD. CDR3 length equals 16 residues. Trimming cost V 6 bases and J 7 bases; bases outside gene matches: 11. CDR3 protein: CAIRTTSGENINEQFF. Here the CDR3 DNA reads TGTGCCATCAGAACGACTAGCGGGGAAAATATAAATGAGCAGTTCTTC.

This clonotype was recorded a few times. The rearrangement links TRBV20-1 to TRBJ1-6; D ambiguous. V was trimmed by 3 bases and J by 10 bases, leaving 13 bases between them. The CDR3 covers 13 residues. The germline V gene has CDR1 DFQATT and CDR2 SNEGSKA (reference sequence). CDR3: CSASRAAYSPLHF. The CDR3, as DNA: TGCAGTGCTAGTAGGGCGGCCTACTCACCCCTCCACTTT.

In its sample, this clonotype was seen a few times. The V and J genes are TRBV11-2 and TRBJ2-2; no reliable D call. The V gene's germline CDR1 is SGHAT and CDR2 FQNNGV. This CDR3 is built from 12 residues. Trimming pared 0 bases from V and 9 bases from J, leaving 5 bases between. The CDR3 reads CASSLDIRELFF. In nucleotides, the CDR3 is TGTGCCAGCAGCTTAGATATCAGGGAGCTGTTTTTT.

This clonotype was recorded many times. J is TRBJ2-1 and V is TRBV19, with a possible D match to TRBD1 (6 bases). V lost 3 bases, J lost 7 bases, and 19 bases lay in between. The germline V gene has CDR1 LNHDA and CDR2 SQIVND (reference sequence). The CDR3 spans 16 residues. The CDR3 DNA follows: TGTGCCAGTAGTATTACGGCAGGGGCGATGAGGAATGAGCAGTTCTTC. Protein sequence: CASSITAGAMRNEQFF.

This clonotype was seen ten or more times. This rearrangement joins TRBV5-4 to TRBJ2-5; TRBD2 matches at 8 bases. This CDR3 has 14 amino acids. The V segment lost 3 bases and the J segment 5 bases; nucleotides outside the gene matches: 6. CDR1 is SGHNT and CDR2 is YYREEE in the germline V gene (reference sequence). The CDR3 sequence is CASSYRTGGETQYF. Written as DNA, the CDR3 is TGTGCCAGCAGCTACCGGACGGGGGGGGAGACCCAGTACTTC.

A word on this clonotype: At one of its ends the junction is not consistent with the germline gene, which may arise from a read error. The genes are TRBV18 and TRBJ2-3, with no clear D. The CDR3 length is 13 residues. Germline values: CDR1 KGHSH, CDR2 LQKENI. The CDR3 bases are TGTGCCAGCTCACCACGTCCCTCAGATGCGCAGTATTTT. Encoded protein: CASSPRPSDAQYF.

This clonotype has ten or more counts. The CDR3 sequence is CASSTGQGITEAFF. For the CDR3, the DNA is TGTGCCAGCAGTACCGGACAGGGGATCACTGAAGCTTTCTTT. The genes are TRBV12-3 or TRBV12-4 and TRBJ1-1, with TRBD1 matching over 9 bases. The CDR3 runs to 14 residues. Trimming removed 5 bases from V and 4 bases from J; junction bases left unmatched: 5.

This clonotype was found many times. This rearrangement joins TRBV7-2 to TRBJ2-1; 12 nucleotides line up with TRBD2. The junction had 5 bases not matched to a gene; V was cut back by 5 bases and J by 3 bases. The CDR3 is 16 amino acids. CDR1 is SGHTA, CDR2 FQGNSA, per germline. This CDR3 is CASSRLAGGRYNEQFF. CDR3 DNA sequence: TGTGCCAGCAGCCGCCTAGCGGGGGGGCGCTACAATGAGCAGTTCTTC.

This clonotype was seen at least ten times. This chain links TRBV7-2 with TRBJ2-5, with D perhaps given as TRBD1 or TRBD2 (5 bases each). CDR3 length: 16 residues. Germline loops: CDR1 SGHTA, CDR2 FQGNSA. Trimming removed 3 bases at V and 3 bases at J, with 17 bases between. CDR3 loop: CASSLPTRGGKETQYF. The CDR3 nucleotides read TGTGCCAGCAGCTTGCCCACTCGGGGCGGTAAAGAGACCCAGTACTTC.

This clonotype was recorded many times. The V call is TRBV11-3, the J call TRBJ2-3, with D maybe TRBD1 (6 bases). CDR3 length: 14 residues. With 5 bases removed from V and 2 bases from J, the gap between germline ends came to 11 bases. CDR1 and CDR2 (germline): SGHNT, YENEEA. For the CDR3, the DNA is TGTGCCAGCAGCACCGGGACAACCACAGATACGCAGTATTTT. This encodes CASSTGTTTDTQYF.